Listed below are T cell receptor beta chains from one sample, sequenced in a study of T cell responses to AZD1222 COVID-19 vaccine. The repertoire was sequenced with immunoSEQ multiplex PCR; TCRdb's copy has only in-frame clones and lacks some. The sample contains approximately 35,000 clones, 85% to 90% of which appear only once. The sequenced sample was peripheral blood, obtained 28 days after the second AZD1222 dose. Receptors originate from an adult who received the AZD1222 COVID-19 vaccine. The CDR3 runs from the conserved cysteine through the conserved F or W. Each record gives: CDR3 protein, CDR3 length, V gene, J gene.

cdr3_aa: CASSESRGQTGYTF
cdr3_length: 14
v_call: TRBV6-1
j_call: TRBJ1-2

cdr3_aa: CASSFSSGGETDTQYF
cdr3_length: 16
v_call: TRBV5-1
j_call: TRBJ2-3

cdr3_aa: CASSLVGQRNSGNTIYF
cdr3_length: 17
v_call: TRBV7-8
j_call: TRBJ1-3

cdr3_aa: CASSKGLNEKLFF
cdr3_length: 13
v_call: TRBV4-1
j_call: TRBJ1-4

cdr3_aa: CASSVDRGGTQYF
cdr3_length: 13
v_call: TRBV19
j_call: TRBJ2-5

cdr3_aa: CASRVGTGGQYEQYF
cdr3_length: 15
v_call: TRBV5-1
j_call: TRBJ2-7

cdr3_aa: CASSPEQGDGYTF
cdr3_length: 13
v_call: TRBV18
j_call: TRBJ1-2

cdr3_aa: CSVEGTGGGYGYTF
cdr3_length: 14
v_call: TRBV29-1
j_call: TRBJ1-2

cdr3_aa: CASSPDRGYMNTEAFF
cdr3_length: 16
v_call: TRBV7-9
j_call: TRBJ1-1

cdr3_aa: CASSLRTGIEQYF
cdr3_length: 13
v_call: TRBV19
j_call: TRBJ2-7

cdr3_aa: CASSFELLNTGELFF
cdr3_length: 15
v_call: TRBV5-8
j_call: TRBJ2-2

cdr3_aa: CASSLSSGSRDGELFF
cdr3_length: 16
v_call: TRBV7-2
j_call: TRBJ2-2

cdr3_aa: CASSPEGGTSSEQYF
cdr3_length: 15
v_call: TRBV7-9
j_call: TRBJ2-7

cdr3_aa: CASSSSGTGRVPFF
cdr3_length: 14
v_call: TRBV7-2
j_call: TRBJ1-1

cdr3_aa: CASSQGTHRNSPLHF
cdr3_length: 15
v_call: TRBV4-2
j_call: TRBJ1-6

cdr3_aa: CASSPRTGGVSNQPQHF
cdr3_length: 17
v_call: TRBV19
j_call: TRBJ1-5

cdr3_aa: CASSYSGTERYEQYF
cdr3_length: 15
v_call: TRBV11-2
j_call: TRBJ2-7

cdr3_aa: CASSLDRGSGTEAFF
cdr3_length: 15
v_call: TRBV5-4
j_call: TRBJ1-1

cdr3_aa: CASSSPGTGIGYTF
cdr3_length: 14
v_call: TRBV27
j_call: TRBJ1-2

cdr3_aa: CASSLAGVQSGNTIYF
cdr3_length: 16
v_call: TRBV5-5
j_call: TRBJ1-3

cdr3_aa: CASSAMKTSGGSSDTQYF
cdr3_length: 18
v_call: TRBV5-8
j_call: TRBJ2-3

cdr3_aa: CASSQLIGQGLSTGELFF
cdr3_length: 18
v_call: TRBV4-1
j_call: TRBJ2-2

cdr3_aa: CASSPGTGQETQYF
cdr3_length: 14
v_call: TRBV7-2
j_call: TRBJ2-5

cdr3_aa: CASNGGTGEVISNQPQHF
cdr3_length: 18
v_call: TRBV19
j_call: TRBJ1-5

cdr3_aa: CASSLDRVGEQYF
cdr3_length: 13
v_call: TRBV5-1
j_call: TRBJ2-7

cdr3_aa: CASSLATSATDTQYF
cdr3_length: 15
v_call: TRBV28
j_call: TRBJ2-3

cdr3_aa: CASSSWTSTEAFF
cdr3_length: 13
v_call: TRBV7-8
j_call: TRBJ1-1